This TCR beta chain was identified in a study of blood T cell repertoires in COVID-19. This CDR3 spans 19 amino acids. Germline trimming cut 5 bases from V and 0 bases from J; bases unmatched to any gene: 13. Germline-derived CDR1 and CDR2 are MNHEY and SVGEGT. Produced via immunoSEQ multiplex PCR; TCRdb's table is partial and in-frame only. This table has more than 95,000 clones, over 75% appearing once. The chain combines TRBV6-2 or TRBV6-3 with TRBJ2-2; the match to TRBD2 covers 9 bases. Sequencing used peripheral blood. The sequence came from a human donor in a cohort sampled during active or convalescent COVID-19. CDR3 DNA: TGTGCCAGCAGTAAGACCGGTCGCGGGGGGGGCCCGAACACCGGGGAGCTGTTTTTT. As protein: CASSKTGRGGGPNTGELFF.